The entry below gives a single TCR beta chain sequence along with its context. Compared with germline, one end of the junction differs, possibly owing to a read error. Germline V gene data show CDR1 as SGHTA and CDR2 as FQGNSA. The CDR3 runs 14 residues. This entry belongs to a study of siplizumab effects on memory and regulatory T cells. The repertoire was sequenced with immunoSEQ multiplex PCR; TCRdb's copy has only in-frame clones and lacks some. The sample has 94,000 or so clones; around 97% are singletons. Sequencing was carried out using naive CD4+ T cells sorted from blood. The J gene is TRBJ2-7, the V gene TRBV7-2; D may be TRBD2 (5 bases). The clonotype was recovered from a human donor in good health. The CDR3 reads CASSPPGLSYGQYF. CDR3 nucleotides: TGTGCCAGCAGCCCACCCGGACTTTCCTACGGGCAGTACTTC.